The present entry profiles one TCR beta chain with its context. Its antigen remains unidentified. V lost 3 bases, J lost 4 bases, and 12 bases lay in between. Germline V gives CDR1 MNHEY, CDR2 SMNVEV (reference sequence). The CDR3 length is 14 residues. This specimen belongs to a study of cytomegalovirus exposure and HLA in healthy donors. Whole-study results and caveats: In an earlier analysis, in 620 or so donors, most V segments appeared productive either ~87% or ~30% of the time. Accurate predictions that matched the HLA-A and HLA-B alleles of most subjects were reportedly made from TCR beta sequences. Generally TCR sequences proved uncommon, though certain public TCRs appeared in numerous donors.

The PCR was carried out with 60 Vbeta primers and 13 Jbeta primers. Generated by immunoSEQ multiplex PCR, the TCRdb table keeps only in-frame clones and is missing some. The sample has about 160,000 clones; 75% are singletons. The TCR comes from a woman aged 50 to 60 in good health and CMV-seropositive. Sequenced: PBMCs. The chain employs TRBV27 and TRBJ1-2; tentative D call: TRBD1 (6 bases). The CDR3 coding sequence is TGTGCCAGCAGTTTGGCCAGGGGTAGCTATGGCTACACCTTC. Its protein product is CASSLARGSYGYTF.